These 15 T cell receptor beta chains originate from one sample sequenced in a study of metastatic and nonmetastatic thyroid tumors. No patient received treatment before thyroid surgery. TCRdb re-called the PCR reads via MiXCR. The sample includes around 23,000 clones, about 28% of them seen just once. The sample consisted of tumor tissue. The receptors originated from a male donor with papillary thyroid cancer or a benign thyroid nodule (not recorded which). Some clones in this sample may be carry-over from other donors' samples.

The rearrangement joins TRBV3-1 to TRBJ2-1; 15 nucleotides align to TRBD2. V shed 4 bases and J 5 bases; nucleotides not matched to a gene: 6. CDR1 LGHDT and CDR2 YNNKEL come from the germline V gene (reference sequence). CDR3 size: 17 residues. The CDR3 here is CASSRSGLAGGNNEQFF. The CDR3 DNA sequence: TGTGCCAGCAGCCGATCGGGACTAGCGGGAGGTAACAATGAGCAGTTCTTC.

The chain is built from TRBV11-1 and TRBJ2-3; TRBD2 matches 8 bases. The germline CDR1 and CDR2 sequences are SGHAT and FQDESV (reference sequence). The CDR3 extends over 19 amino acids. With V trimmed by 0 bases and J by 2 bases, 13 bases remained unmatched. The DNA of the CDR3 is TGTGCCAGCAGCTTAGCACCGGGACTAGTGGCGGGGGACACAGATACGCAGTATTTT. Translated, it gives CASSLAPGLVAGDTDTQYF.

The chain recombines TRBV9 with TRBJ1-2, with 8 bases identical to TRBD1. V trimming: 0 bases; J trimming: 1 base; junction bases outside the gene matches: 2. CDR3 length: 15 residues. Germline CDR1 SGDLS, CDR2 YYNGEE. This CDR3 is CASSVVTGDNYGYTF. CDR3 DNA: TGTGCCAGCAGCGTAGTGACAGGGGATAACTATGGCTACACCTTC.

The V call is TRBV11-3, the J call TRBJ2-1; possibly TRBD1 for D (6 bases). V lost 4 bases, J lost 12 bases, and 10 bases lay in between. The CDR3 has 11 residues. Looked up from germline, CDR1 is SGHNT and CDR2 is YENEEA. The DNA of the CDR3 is TGTGCCAGCAGCTGGTTGACAGGGCAGTTCTTC. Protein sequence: CASSWLTGQFF. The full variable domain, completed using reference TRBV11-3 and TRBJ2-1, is EAGVVQSPRYKIIEKKQPVAFWCNPISGHNTLYWYLQNLGQGPELLIRYENEEAVDDSQLPKDRFSAERLKGVDSTLKIQPAELGDSAVYLCASSWLTGQFFGPGTRLTVL.

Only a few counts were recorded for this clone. The CDR3 is CASSNGRTAFF. Written as DNA, the CDR3 is TGTGCCAGCAGCAACGGGCGTACAGCTTTCTTT. The V gene is TRBV28, the J gene TRBJ1-1, with no clear D. Germline V gives CDR1 MDHEN, CDR2 SYDVKM. The CDR3 sequence is 11 residues long. V was shortened by 6 bases and J by 10 bases, with 12 bases between the two germline ends.

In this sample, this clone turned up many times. The CDR3 nucleotides read TGTGCCAGCAGCGCGGGACGGATGAACACTGAAGCTTTCTTT. It encodes CASSAGRMNTEAFF. The chain links TRBV9 to TRBJ1-1, with D possibly being TRBD1 (5 bases). CDR3 length: 14 amino acids. Trimming removed 3 bases from V and 0 bases from J, with 9 bases in between. The germline gives CDR1 SGDLS, CDR2 YYNGEE.

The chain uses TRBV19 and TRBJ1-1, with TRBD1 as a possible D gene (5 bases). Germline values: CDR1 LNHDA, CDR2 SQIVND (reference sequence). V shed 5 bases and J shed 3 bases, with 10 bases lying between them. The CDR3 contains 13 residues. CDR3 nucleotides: TGTGCCAGTAGTTGGGCACAGGACACTGAAGCTTTCTTT. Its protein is CASSWAQDTEAFF. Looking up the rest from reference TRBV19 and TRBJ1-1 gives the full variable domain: DGGITQSPKYLFRKEGQNVTLSCEQNLNHDAMYWYRQDPGQGLRLIYYSQIVNDFQKGDIAEGYSVSREKKESFPLTVTSAQKNPTAFYLCASSWAQDTEAFFGQGTRLTVV.

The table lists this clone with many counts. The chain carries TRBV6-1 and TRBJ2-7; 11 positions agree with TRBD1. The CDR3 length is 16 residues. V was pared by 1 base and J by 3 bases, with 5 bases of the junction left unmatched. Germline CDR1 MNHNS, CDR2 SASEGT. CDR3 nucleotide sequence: TGTGCCAGCAGTGAAGGGGTGGGGACAGGGGGCTACGAGCAGTACTTC. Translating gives CASSEGVGTGGYEQYF.

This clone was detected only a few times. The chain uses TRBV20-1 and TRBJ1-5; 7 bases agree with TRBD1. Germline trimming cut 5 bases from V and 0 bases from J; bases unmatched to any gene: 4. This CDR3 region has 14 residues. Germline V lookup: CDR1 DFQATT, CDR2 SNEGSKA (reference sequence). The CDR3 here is CSAWRQGSNQPQHF. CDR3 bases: TGCAGTGCTTGGAGACAGGGTAGCAATCAGCCCCAGCATTTT.

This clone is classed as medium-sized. CDR3 residues: CASSSEGSMRYGYTF. In DNA form, the CDR3 reads TGTGCCAGCAGTTCCGAAGGGTCTATGAGATATGGCTACACCTTC. The chain links TRBV28 to TRBJ1-2; D is unclear. The germline V gene has CDR1 MDHEN and CDR2 SYDVKM. This CDR3 is 15 amino acids long. The V end lost 4 bases, the J end lost 5 bases, and 17 bases lay between the germline ends.

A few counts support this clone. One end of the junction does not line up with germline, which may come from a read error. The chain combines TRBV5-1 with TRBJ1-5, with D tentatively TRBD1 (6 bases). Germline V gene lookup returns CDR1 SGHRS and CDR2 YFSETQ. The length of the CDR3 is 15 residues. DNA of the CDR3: TGCGTCAGCAGCTTGGGGGACAATAGCAATCAGCCCCAGCATTTT. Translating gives CVSSLGDNSNQPQHF.

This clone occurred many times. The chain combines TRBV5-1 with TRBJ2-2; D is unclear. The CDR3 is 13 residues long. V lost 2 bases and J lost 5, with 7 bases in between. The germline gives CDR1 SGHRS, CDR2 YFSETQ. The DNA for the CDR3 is TGCGCCAGCAGCTTTCGAGGTACCGGGGAGCTGTTTTTT. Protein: CASSFRGTGELFF.

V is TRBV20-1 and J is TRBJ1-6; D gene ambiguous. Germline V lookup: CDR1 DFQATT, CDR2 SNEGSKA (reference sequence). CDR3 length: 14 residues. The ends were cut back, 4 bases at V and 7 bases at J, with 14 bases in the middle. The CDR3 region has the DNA TGCAGTGCTACTTGGACCTTGGCCAATTCACCCCTCCACTTT. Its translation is CSATWTLANSPLHF.

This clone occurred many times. This CDR3 reads CASSLGVGGYNEQFF. The DNA of the CDR3 is TGTGCCAGCAGCTTGGGTGTCGGAGGCTACAATGAGCAGTTCTTC. The chain uses TRBV5-5 and TRBJ2-1, with D tentatively TRBD2 (5 bases). This CDR3 has 15 residues. V lost 0 bases and J lost 3, with 10 bases in between. Germline V gives CDR1 SGHKS, CDR2 YYEKEE (reference sequence).

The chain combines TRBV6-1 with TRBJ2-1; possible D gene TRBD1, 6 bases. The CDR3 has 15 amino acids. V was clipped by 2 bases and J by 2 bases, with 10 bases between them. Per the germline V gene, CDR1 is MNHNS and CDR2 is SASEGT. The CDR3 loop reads CASSELQGAYNEQFF. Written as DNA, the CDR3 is TGTGCCAGCAGTGAATTACAGGGAGCCTACAATGAGCAGTTCTTC.